A selection of T cell receptor beta chains follows, all from one sample in a study of beta chain features in type 1 diabetes. Data came from immunoSEQ multiplex PCR; TCRdb stores just in-frame clones and leaves some out. Found here are 15,000 to 20,000 clones, around 50% of them singletons; the top ten hold about 0.43%. The sample consisted of stem cell memory CD4+ T cells from blood. These receptors were obtained from a man between 18 and 35 years old in good health. Each CDR3 is given with its conserved first and last residue. Each record gives: J gene, clone size, D gene, V gene, CDR3 DNA, CDR3 protein. D genes are given only for firm matches. Not every row has a clone size; where given, it reads once, few, many or a size class.

j_gene: TRBJ1-1
abundance: -
d_gene: -
v_gene: TRBV28
CDR3nt: TGTGCCAGCAGATTCCGTCGAGGGGGAGCTGAAGCTTTCTTT
CDR3aa: CASRFRRGGAEAFF

j_gene: TRBJ2-1
abundance: few
d_gene: TRBD2
v_gene: TRBV5-4
CDR3nt: TGTGCCAGCAGCTTTACTGGGGCTAGCGGGAATGAGCAGTTCTTC
CDR3aa: CASSFTGASGNEQFF

j_gene: TRBJ2-1
abundance: -
d_gene: -
v_gene: TRBV30
CDR3nt: TGTGCCTGGAGTGTAGGGCAGGGGATTGGTGAGCAGTTCTTC
CDR3aa: CAWSVGQGIGEQFF

j_gene: TRBJ2-5
abundance: -
d_gene: -
v_gene: TRBV21-1
CDR3nt: TGTGCCAGCGCGCTAACTAGCGGGCAGTACCAAGAGACCCAGTACTTC
CDR3aa: CASALTSGQYQETQYF

j_gene: TRBJ1-2
abundance: -
d_gene: -
v_gene: TRBV27
CDR3nt: TGTGCCAGCAGTTTCAATGGGGGGTGGGATGGCTACACCTTC
CDR3aa: CASSFNGGWDGYTF

j_gene: TRBJ2-4
abundance: few
d_gene: -
v_gene: TRBV30
CDR3nt: TGTGCCTGGACTCAGCGGTTAGGCAAAAACATTCAGTACTTC
CDR3aa: CAWTQRLGKNIQYF

j_gene: TRBJ1-1
abundance: -
d_gene: -
v_gene: TRBV18
CDR3nt: TGTGCCAGCTCACGTTTAGGGGGTTACACTGAAGCTTTCTTT
CDR3aa: CASSRLGGYTEAFF

j_gene: TRBJ2-2
abundance: -
d_gene: TRBD1
v_gene: TRBV5-1
CDR3nt: TGCGCCAGCAGCCCATGGACAGGGGGGCCCGGTATGAACACCGGGGAGCTGTTTTTT
CDR3aa: CASSPWTGGPGMNTGELFF

j_gene: TRBJ2-3
abundance: few
d_gene: -
v_gene: TRBV9
CDR3nt: TGTGCCAGCAGCGTCCTCGATTGGCCAGATACGCAGTATTTT
CDR3aa: CASSVLDWPDTQYF

j_gene: TRBJ2-1
abundance: few
d_gene: TRBD2
v_gene: TRBV7-2
CDR3nt: TGTGCCAGCAGCAGACTAGCGGGGCAATACAATGAGCAGTTCTTC
CDR3aa: CASSRLAGQYNEQFF

j_gene: TRBJ1-2
abundance: -
d_gene: TRBD1
v_gene: TRBV6-6
CDR3nt: TGTGCCAGCAGCCGATCGGACAGGGAACGTTATGGCTACACCTTC
CDR3aa: CASSRSDRERYGYTF

j_gene: TRBJ1-3
abundance: -
d_gene: -
v_gene: TRBV29-1
CDR3nt: TGCAGCGTTCAGGACACCGGTGGGGCCGGAAACACCATATATTTT
CDR3aa: CSVQDTGGAGNTIYF

j_gene: TRBJ2-5
abundance: few
d_gene: -
v_gene: TRBV6-5
CDR3nt: TGTGCCAGCAGCTCCAGCGGAGAAGAGACCCAGTACTTC
CDR3aa: CASSSSGEETQYF

j_gene: TRBJ2-7
abundance: -
d_gene: TRBD1
v_gene: TRBV19
CDR3nt: TGTGCCAGTAGGAGCTATTCGACAGGGGCGAACTACGAGCAGTACTTC
CDR3aa: CASRSYSTGANYEQYF

j_gene: TRBJ2-5
abundance: -
d_gene: -
v_gene: TRBV28
CDR3nt: TGTGCCAGCAGTGAAAGGACACAACTGGAAGAGACCAAGTACTTC
CDR3aa: CASSERTQLEETKYF

j_gene: TRBJ1-2
abundance: -
d_gene: -
v_gene: TRBV7-2
CDR3nt: TGTGCCAGCAGCTCCAGCGGGGGGAGAATCTATGGCTACACCTTC
CDR3aa: CASSSSGGRIYGYTF

j_gene: TRBJ2-3
abundance: few
d_gene: TRBD1
v_gene: TRBV5-1
CDR3nt: TGCGCCAGCAGCTTGGGACAGGGACCAGATACGCAGTATTTT
CDR3aa: CASSLGQGPDTQYF

j_gene: TRBJ2-3
abundance: few
d_gene: TRBD2
v_gene: TRBV29-1
CDR3nt: TGCAGCGCCCAGACTAGCGGGAGAGCAGATACGCAGTATTTT
CDR3aa: CSAQTSGRADTQYF

j_gene: TRBJ2-1
abundance: few
d_gene: -
v_gene: TRBV2
CDR3nt: TGTGCCCTCGGGGGGCCACTTTACAATGAGCAGTTCTTC
CDR3aa: CALGGPLYNEQFF

j_gene: TRBJ2-7
abundance: -
d_gene: TRBD2
v_gene: TRBV7-2
CDR3nt: TGTGCCAGCAGCTTATTACCAGCGGGAGGAGCCTACGAGCAGTACTTC
CDR3aa: CASSLLPAGGAYEQYF

j_gene: TRBJ1-4
abundance: -
d_gene: TRBD1
v_gene: TRBV18
CDR3nt: TGTGCCAGCTCACCAGACAGGGGTGATGAAAAACTGTTTTTT
CDR3aa: CASSPDRGDEKLFF

j_gene: TRBJ2-1
abundance: -
d_gene: TRBD1
v_gene: TRBV18
CDR3nt: TGTGCCAGCTCACCACCGGGACAGGGGTTCAATGAGCAGTTCTTC
CDR3aa: CASSPPGQGFNEQFF

j_gene: TRBJ2-3
abundance: few
d_gene: -
v_gene: TRBV7-2
CDR3nt: TGTGCCAGCAGCTTAGAGGGCGGACAGTGGGATACGCAGTATTTT
CDR3aa: CASSLEGGQWDTQYF

j_gene: TRBJ2-7
abundance: -
d_gene: TRBD1
v_gene: TRBV4-2
CDR3nt: TGTGCCAGCAGCCCCCAGGGGGAGAGGACCTACGAGCAGTACTTC
CDR3aa: CASSPQGERTYEQYF